This TCR beta chain was sequenced during a study of T cell responses to AZD1222 COVID-19 vaccine. General study findings and limits: Just six AZD1222 recipients were seropositive at baseline.

This clone showed up just once. Its antigen remains unknown. Sequenced by immunoSEQ multiplex PCR; TCRdb stores in-frame clones only, minus some. The sample gives nearly 80,000 clones, around 84% of which show up once; about 20% is in the top ten. This CDR3 has 14 residues. Trimming pared 4 bases from V and 4 bases from J, leaving 11 bases between. The germline V gene has CDR1 SNHLY and CDR2 FYNNEI. The chain carries TRBV2 and TRBJ1-3; D unclear. This sample comprised peripheral blood, obtained on day 0 of AZD1222 vaccination. The receptor was derived from an adult in good health. The CDR3, as DNA: TGTGCCAGCAGTGGGTCCCGAACCGGAAACACCATATATTTT. This sequence encodes CASSGSRTGNTIYF.